This entry is about one TCR beta chain. Its antigen is not identified. The data were produced by immunoSEQ multiplex PCR, yet TCRdb's version contains in-frame clones alone and is incomplete. The sample holds 66,000 or so clones, roughly 85% seen once. The data derive from a study of OX40 agonist ivuxolimab in advanced cancers. Background on the study: Checkpoint inhibitors had been given previously to 35% to 50% of patients. Partial responses were recorded for three patients, including one with hepatocellular carcinoma and two with cutaneous melanoma.

Broader study findings: Fewer expanded clones were found on average in CD4+ than in CD8+ T cells. Individuals who were partial responders at 0.1-3.0 mg/kg had clonal expansion that ranked among the lowest.

This clonotype was sampled from an adult with an advanced solid tumor such as melanoma, head and neck, liver or kidney cancer. The starting material was CD4+ or CD8+ T cells sorted from blood, obtained in a trial of the OX40 agonist ivuxolimab.

In DNA, the CDR3 is TGTGCCAGTTCGACTCTGGACAGAGTATACGAGCAGTACTTC. Translating gives CASSTLDRVYEQYF. This chain connects TRBV19 to TRBJ2-7; possibly TRBD1 for D (6 bases). Germline CDR1 reads LNHDA; CDR2 reads SQIVND (reference sequence). The CDR3 covers 14 residues. V was shortened by 8 bases and J by 4 bases, with 18 bases between the two germline ends.